This passage covers 21 T cell receptor beta chains from one sample sequenced in a study of blood T cell repertoires in COVID-19. Produced via immunoSEQ multiplex PCR; TCRdb's table is partial and in-frame only. The sample yields about 140,000 clones, around 81% seen once. Sequences were obtained from peripheral blood. The receptors originated from a human donor in a cohort sampled during active COVID-19.

This clone came up a few times. The chain uses TRBV7-9 and TRBJ1-5; TRBD1 is a possible D gene (5 bases). CDR3 length equals 15 residues. Germline assignment: CDR1 SEHNR and CDR2 FQNEAQ (reference sequence). V dropped 0 bases and J dropped 3 bases, with 9 bases sitting between them. The CDR3 region is CASSLAKGDNQPQHF. Written as DNA, the CDR3 is TGTGCCAGCAGCTTAGCGAAAGGGGACAATCAGCCCCAGCATTTT.

V gene TRBV12-3 or TRBV12-4 combines with J gene TRBJ2-3; D is possibly TRBD1 (6 bases). There are 13 residues in the CDR3. CDR3 in DNA: TGTGCATCCGGGACAACTAGCACAGATACGCAGTATTTT. It specifies CASGTTSTDTQYF.

The rearrangement links TRBV20-1 to TRBJ2-7; D gene uncertain. Deletions cut 2 bases from V and 7 bases from J, with 9 bases between. Germline V gene data show CDR1 as DFQATT and CDR2 as SNEGSKA (reference sequence). The CDR3 runs to 11 residues. The CDR3 loop reads CSARPASEQYF. The DNA of the CDR3 is TGCAGTGCTAGACCAGCTAGTGAGCAGTACTTC.

The rearrangement links TRBV27 to TRBJ1-2, with 8 bases aligning to TRBD1. Germline V gives CDR1 MNHEY, CDR2 SMNVEV (reference sequence). CDR3 length: 15 amino acids. Trimming cost V 0 bases and J 3 bases; bases outside gene matches: 3. The CDR3 sequence: CASSLSGDRYYGYTF. In DNA, the CDR3 is TGTGCCAGCAGTTTATCGGGGGACAGGTACTATGGCTACACCTTC.

The chain has TRBV27 and TRBJ1-1; D is possibly TRBD1 (5 bases). Trimming removed 6 bases at V and 0 bases at J, with 14 bases between. Germline CDR1 MNHEY, CDR2 SMNVEV (reference sequence). This CDR3 region has 15 residues. DNA of the CDR3: TGTGCCAGCAGACAGGAGAACGTCATGAACACTGAAGCTTTCTTT. It encodes CASRQENVMNTEAFF.

The chain employs TRBV7-2 and TRBJ2-2; 8 nucleotides align to TRBD2. The V gene's germline CDR1 is SGHTA and CDR2 FQGNSA. The CDR3 has 17 amino acids. J gave up 0 bases and V 2 bases, and 5 bases lay outside the gene matches. CDR3 DNA sequence: TGTGCCAGCAGCTTATTCGGGGGGGGCGCGAACACCGGGGAGCTGTTTTTT. Its translation is CASSLFGGGANTGELFF. Full variable domain (remainder filled in from reference TRBV7-2 and TRBJ2-2): GAGVSQSPSNKVTEKGKDVELRCDPISGHTALYWYRQSLGQGLEFLIYFQGNSAPDKSGLPSDRFSAERTGGSVSTLTIQRTQQEDSAVYLCASSLFGGGANTGELFFGEGSRLTVL.

V usage is TRBV10-3 and J usage is TRBJ2-2, with D uncertain. CDR3 length: 14 residues. Trimming shortened V by 10 bases and J by 7 bases, and 19 bases separated the two germline ends. Germline loops: CDR1 ENHRY, CDR2 SYGVKD. The CDR3 loop is CATAPRTGLGELFF. The CDR3 region has the DNA TGTGCCACAGCCCCGAGAACTGGGCTCGGGGAGCTGTTTTTT.

The J gene is TRBJ2-3, the V gene TRBV3-1 (or the pseudogene TRBV3-2); 11 bases are a match to TRBD2. V was pared by 2 bases and J by 8 bases, with 12 bases of the junction left unmatched. The CDR3 is 17 residues long. CDR1 is LGHDT, CDR2 YNNKEL, per germline (reference sequence). This chain's CDR3 is CASSQRQGLAVQGTQYF. The CDR3, as DNA: TGTGCCAGCAGCCAAAGGCAGGGACTAGCGGTACAGGGTACGCAGTATTTT.

The chain carries TRBV14 and TRBJ2-4; TRBD2 aligns across 7 bases. The CDR3 consists of 13 residues. Germline V gene data show CDR1 as SGHDN and CDR2 as FVKESK. V shed 4 bases, J shed 8 bases, and the junction held 5 bases outside the gene matches. DNA for the CDR3: TGTGCCAGCAGCCGTGGGGGAGGGGACATTCAGTACTTC. Encoded protein: CASSRGGGDIQYF. The full variable domain, its missing parts supplied by reference TRBV14 and TRBJ2-4, is EAGVTQFPSHSVIEKGQTVTLRCDPISGHDNLYWYRRVMGKEIKFLLHFVKESKQDESGMPNNRFLAERTGGTYSTLKVQPAELEDSGVYFCASSRGGGDIQYFGAGTRLSVL.

The chain has TRBV11-2 and TRBJ1-4; 7 bases align to TRBD1. The germline gives CDR1 SGHAT, CDR2 FQNNGV. The CDR3 spans 12 residues. V gave up 3 bases and J gave up 9 bases; unmatched junction bases: 1. The CDR3 spells CASSLDRQKLFF. Written as DNA, the CDR3 is TGTGCCAGCAGCTTGGACAGGCAAAAACTGTTTTTT.

V usage is TRBV19 and J usage is TRBJ1-5; 7 bases map to TRBD1. The CDR3 runs to 15 residues. CDR1 is LNHDA, CDR2 SQIVND, per germline (reference sequence). V lost 1 base to trimming and J lost 9 bases; unmatched junction nucleotides: 9. CDR3 nucleotides: TGTGCCAGTAGTATAGCCCCGACAGGGCGCGGGCCCCAGCATTTT. Translating it yields CASSIAPTGRGPQHF.

This clone has only a few counts. The rearrangement uses TRBV3-1 (or the pseudogene TRBV3-2) and TRBJ1-1; D unclear. Trimming pared 3 bases from V and 4 bases from J, leaving 6 bases between. Germline V gives CDR1 LGHDT, CDR2 YNNKEL (reference sequence). The CDR3 consists of 12 residues. For the CDR3, the DNA is TGTGCCAGCAGCCAGGGAGTCACTGAAGCTTTCTTT. Amino acids: CASSQGVTEAFF.

The V gene is TRBV6-6, the J gene TRBJ2-7; 9 bases map to TRBD1. The J segment lost 0 bases and the V segment lost 6 bases, leaving 6 bases of the junction unmatched. This CDR3 region has 15 residues. Germline CDR1 MNHNY, CDR2 SVGAGI (reference sequence). The CDR3 protein is CASRIQGASSYEQYF. The CDR3 coding sequence is TGTGCCAGCAGAATACAGGGGGCTTCCTCCTACGAGCAGTACTTC.

This sequence joins TRBV28 and TRBJ1-5; 8 nucleotides agree with TRBD1. J lost 0 bases, V lost 4 bases, and 5 bases had no gene match. This CDR3 is built from 16 residues. In germline, CDR1 is MDHEN, CDR2 SYDVKM. The CDR3 protein is CASSSPTGDSNQPQHF. The CDR3 nucleotides read TGTGCCAGCAGTTCCCCGACAGGGGATAGCAATCAGCCCCAGCATTTT.

The V gene is TRBV5-1, the J gene TRBJ2-3, with a possible D match to TRBD1 (6 bases). V lost 4 bases, J lost 6 bases, and 15 bases lay in between. This CDR3 comprises 14 residues. From germline, CDR1 is SGHRS and CDR2 YFSETQ. CDR3 sequence reads: CASSRASTGDTQYF. CDR3 DNA: TGCGCCAGCAGCCGGGCCTCCACAGGGGATACGCAGTATTTT.

The chain joins TRBV21-1 to TRBJ2-3; no check of the table's D call, TRBD1, against the DNA was made. TRBV21-1 is assigned pseudogene status. CDR3 size: 15 residues. The DNA for the CDR3 is TGTGCCAGCAGCAAGAGGGGGCAGGACACAGATACGCAGTATTTT. This gives the protein CASSKRGQDTDTQYF.

The chain joins TRBV10-2 to TRBJ2-3; TRBD1 aligns across 12 bases. CDR3 length: 17 residues. V was clipped by 3 bases and J by 5 bases; unmatched bases: 9. In germline, CDR1 is WSHSY, CDR2 SAAADI. The DNA for the CDR3 is TGCGCCAGCAGTGACCTGACTTGGGACAGGGGGCGAGATACGCAGTATTTT. As protein: CASSDLTWDRGRDTQYF.

V is TRBV2 and J is TRBJ2-5, with D tentatively TRBD1 (6 bases). The CDR3 has 14 amino acids. V gave up 1 base and J gave up 1 base, with 7 bases separating them. Germline CDR1 is SNHLY and CDR2 is FYNNEI. The CDR3 is CASSEGTVQETQYF. CDR3 coding DNA: TGTGCCAGCAGTGAAGGGACAGTCCAAGAGACCCAGTACTTC.

The gene calls are TRBV24-1 and TRBJ2-3, with D possibly TRBD2 on 7 matching bases. The CDR3 contains 12 residues. Germline-derived CDR1 and CDR2 are KGHDR and SFDVKD. Trimming took 12 bases from V and 2 from J, leaving 11 bases between them. The CDR3 here is CASRGATDTQYF. The CDR3 DNA is TGTGCCTCCCGGGGGGCCACAGATACGCAGTATTTT.

This clone was counted only a few times. The chain uses TRBV5-1 and TRBJ1-1; 9 bases match TRBD1. This CDR3 spans 16 amino acids. The ends lost 0 bases at V and 5 bases at J; junction bases unmatched: 8. Germline V gene data show CDR1 as SGHRS and CDR2 as YFSETQ. The DNA of the CDR3 is TGCGCCAGCAGCTTGGAAGGGACAGGGCTGGGAACTGAAGCTTTCTTT. Protein product: CASSLEGTGLGTEAFF.

The chain combines TRBV6-5 with TRBJ1-6; no firm D call. Trimming left V 7 bases short and J 7 bases short, with 8 bases between. The CDR3 spans 12 residues. Germline V gene data show CDR1 as MNHEY and CDR2 as SVGAGI. CDR3 loop: CASTVRNSPLHF. The CDR3 DNA is TGTGCCAGCACCGTTAGAAATTCACCCCTCCACTTT.